One TCR beta chain is described in this entry. The data originate from a study of blood T cell repertoires in COVID-19. Background on the study: From the United States, Italy and Spain came samples of acute and convalescent COVID-19.

This CDR3 is built from 13 residues. Trimming removed 4 bases at V and 4 bases at J, with 12 bases between. Germline assignment: CDR1 SGHRS and CDR2 YFSETQ. Per the study methods: Estimates of nucleated cell counts were drawn from the amplification of reference gene primers. Only in-frame clones appear in the TCRdb table, and some are missing; sequencing was by immunoSEQ multiplex PCR. The D gene and trimming were derived from the DNA, and the V and J assignments and clone size from that table. The sample includes 150,000 or so clones, roughly 80% of them seen just once. Sequencing input: PBMCs or T cells enriched from blood (not recorded which). The chain employs TRBV5-1 and TRBJ2-7; no clear D gene. The source of this sequence is a woman aged 55-69 years who had recovered from COVID-19. CDR3: CASSPTFGYEQYF. The CDR3 DNA follows: TGCGCCAGCAGCCCCACGTTCGGGTACGAGCAGTACTTC.